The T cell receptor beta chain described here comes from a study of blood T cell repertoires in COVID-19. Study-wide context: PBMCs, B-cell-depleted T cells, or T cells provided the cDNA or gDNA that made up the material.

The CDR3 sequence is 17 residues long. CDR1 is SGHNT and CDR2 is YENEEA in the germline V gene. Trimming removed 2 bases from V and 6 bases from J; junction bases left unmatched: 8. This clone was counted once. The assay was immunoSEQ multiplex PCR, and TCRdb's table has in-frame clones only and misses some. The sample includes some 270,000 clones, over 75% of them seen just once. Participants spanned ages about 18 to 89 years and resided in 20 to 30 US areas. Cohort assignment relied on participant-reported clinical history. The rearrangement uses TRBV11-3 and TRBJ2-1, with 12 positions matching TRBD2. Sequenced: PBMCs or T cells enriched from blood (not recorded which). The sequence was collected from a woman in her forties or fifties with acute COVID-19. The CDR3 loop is CASSLRSSGGASNEQFF. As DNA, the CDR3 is TGTGCCAGCAGCTTAAGGTCTAGCGGGGGGGCCTCCAATGAGCAGTTCTTC.